This TCR beta chain is from a study of shared clonotypes between healthy human individuals. Study at large: Three plates were used per donor for CD4 naive, three for CD4 memory, two for CD8 naive and one for CD8 memory.

As concerns this clone: The target antigen is unknown.

The study, taken as a whole, reports: Generation probabilities were higher for clonotypes shared across all four sorted-subset donors than for unshared ones.

Some clones are missing from TCRdb's copy, which holds only in-frame ones; the method was immunoSEQ multiplex PCR. The table has some 500,000 clones, 90% to 97% seen once; the top ten hold less than 0.06%. Each of the donors was a healthy adult who was HIV-negative and had not had a recent acute infection or vaccination. The donors, all of them Caucasian adults, lived in Nashville, Tennessee. V was shortened by 0 bases and J by 5 bases, with 11 bases between the two germline ends. CDR1 SGHRS and CDR2 YFSETQ come from the germline V gene. The CDR3 is 14 residues long. The material sequenced was naive CD4+ T cells sorted from blood. Subset noted: CD45RA+ positively selected. This chain uses TRBV5-1 with TRBJ1-1; tentative D call: TRBD1 (5 bases). The sequence was collected from a woman in her twenties or thirties in good health. CDR3 protein: CASSLGAGRTEAFF. The CDR3, as DNA: TGCGCCAGCAGCTTGGGGGCAGGGCGGACTGAAGCTTTCTTT.